Following are 17 T cell receptor beta chains from one sample sequenced in a study of identical twins. TCRdb called the 5' RACE reads again in MiXCR, with one record for every CDR3 protein. The sample shows 500,000 or so distinct CDR3 sequences, about 20% of them seen only once. These data were also reused for a study on T cells expressing NK-cell markers.

The sequenced sample consisted of CD4+ T cells sorted from blood. The source is a woman aged 18-29 years in good health.

This clonotype was counted only a few times. The chain employs TRBV12-3 or TRBV12-4 and TRBJ2-2; D gene ambiguous. Trimming cost V 6 bases and J 6 bases, with 17 bases left between them. The CDR3 is 15 amino acids. The CDR3 DNA reads TGTGCCAGCAGACGACCCAGTGTTCGGGCCGGGGAGCTGTTTTTT. This encodes CASRRPSVRAGELFF.

This clonotype was seen ten or more times. The chain has TRBV9 and TRBJ2-1; 12 nucleotides line up with TRBD2. Germline lookup yields CDR1 SGDLS and CDR2 YYNGEE. CDR3 length: 15 amino acids. Unmatched junction bases numbered 6, after V lost 4 bases and J lost 7 bases. The CDR3 coding sequence is TGTGCCAGCAGCCCCCGGACTAGCGGGGAGAATGAGCAGTTCTTC. Encoded protein: CASSPRTSGENEQFF.

This clonotype was observed a handful of times. The chain joins TRBV20-1 to TRBJ2-1; 9 bases line up with TRBD2. Germline CDR1 and CDR2: DFQATT and SNEGSKA (reference sequence). This CDR3 is built from 14 residues. Trimming at V came to 6 bases and at J to 3 bases, leaving 6 bases not matched to a gene. CDR3 in amino acids: CSAWREGDYNEQFF. The CDR3 DNA reads TGCAGTGCCTGGCGGGAGGGGGACTACAATGAGCAGTTCTTC.

Only a few counts were recorded for this clonotype. The CDR3 coding sequence is TGTGCCAGCAGCTTAAACGGGAAGGGGGGGGCCAACGAGCAGTACTTC. Its translation: CASSLNGKGGANEQYF. This rearrangement joins TRBV7-9 to TRBJ2-7; TRBD2 is a possible D gene (7 bases). Trimming cost V 2 bases and J 5 bases, with 19 bases left between them. The CDR3 extends over 16 amino acids. Germline CDR1 is SEHNR and CDR2 is FQNEAQ (reference sequence).

The V gene is TRBV12-3 or TRBV12-4, the J gene TRBJ1-1; 9 positions agree with TRBD1. The CDR3 has 16 amino acids. The trim removed 7 bases at V and 1 base at J, leaving 10 bases unmatched. DNA for the CDR3: TGTGCCAGCACCCGGGGACAGGGATTTTCGAACACTGAAGCTTTCTTT. Amino acids: CASTRGQGFSNTEAFF.

This clonotype was found many times. The chain employs TRBV3-1 and TRBJ2-3; D not certain. The germline V gene encodes CDR1 LGHDT and CDR2 YNNKEL (reference sequence). The CDR3 covers 13 residues. The V end was cut by 3 bases, the J end by 4 bases, with 8 bases between. CDR3 nucleotide sequence: TGTGCCAGCAGCCAGAGCAGTTCAGATACGCAGTATTTT. It encodes CASSQSSSDTQYF.

The chain couples TRBV5-1 to TRBJ2-6, with a possible D match to TRBD2 (6 bases). The V and J ends lost 5 bases and 0 bases respectively, with 21 bases between them. The CDR3 runs to 19 residues. CDR1 is SGHRS and CDR2 is YFSETQ in the germline V gene. The CDR3 DNA sequence: TGCGCCAGCAGTCAGGTGCGGGGTTCAACTCTCTCTGGGGCCAACGTCCTGACTTTC. Translated, it gives CASSQVRGSTLSGANVLTF.

Many counts were recorded for this clonotype. The rearrangement uses TRBV7-2 and TRBJ2-7; a possible D gene is TRBD1 (5 bases). V dropped 1 base and J dropped 1 base, with 14 bases sitting between them. Germline assignment: CDR1 SGHTA and CDR2 FQGNSA. This CDR3 has 16 residues. CDR3: CASSLGTTLPSYEQYF. CDR3 sequence (DNA): TGTGCCAGCAGCTTAGGGACAACCCTTCCATCCTACGAGCAGTACTTC.

This chain connects TRBV20-1 to TRBJ1-1, with a possible D match to TRBD1 (6 bases). There are 11 residues in the CDR3. Germline V gene data show CDR1 as DFQATT and CDR2 as SNEGSKA (reference sequence). CDR3 loop: CRGGFGTEAFF. The CDR3 DNA sequence: TGCAGAGGGGGTTTCGGCACTGAAGCTTTCTTT.

V and J are TRBV7-9 and TRBJ1-2, with 7 bases lining up with TRBD1. Trimming at V came to 5 bases and at J to 1 base, leaving 10 bases not matched to a gene. From germline, CDR1 is SEHNR and CDR2 FQNEAQ (reference sequence). This CDR3 region has 16 residues. The CDR3 DNA follows: TGTGCCAGCAGCCCACCTACAGGGGTTCTTAACTATGGCTACACCTTC. Its protein product is CASSPPTGVLNYGYTF.

This clonotype was counted a few times. The CDR3 coding sequence is TGTGCCAGCAGTTATAGCAGCTTGGTGGATACGCAGTATTTT. Translating it yields CASSYSSLVDTQYF. The chain carries TRBV12-3 or TRBV12-4 and TRBJ2-3; unclear D gene. Trimming stripped 4 bases from V and 6 bases from J, with 14 bases between. The CDR3 length is 14 residues.

The V and J genes are TRBV7-2 and TRBJ2-3, with 9 bases aligning to TRBD2. The CDR3 extends over 15 amino acids. V lost 4 bases and J lost 4; bases outside the gene matches: 6. The germline V gene has CDR1 SGHTA and CDR2 FQGNSA. CDR3 in DNA: TGTGCCAGCAGCTATAGCGGGAGCCCAGCAGATACGCAGTATTTT. This translates into CASSYSGSPADTQYF.

This rearrangement joins TRBV6-5 to TRBJ2-1; TRBD2 aligns across 11 bases. Germline lookup yields CDR1 MNHEY and CDR2 SVGAGI. The CDR3 covers 16 residues. Unmatched junction bases numbered 6, after V lost 3 bases and J lost 5 bases. The CDR3 nucleotides read TGTGCCAGCAGTTATGGTAGCGGGAGGGCCCACAATGAGCAGTTCTTC. It encodes CASSYGSGRAHNEQFF.

This chain joins TRBV20-1 and TRBJ2-7; D remains ambiguous. Trimming removed 4 bases at V and 6 bases at J, with 13 bases between. Germline V gene data show CDR1 as DFQATT and CDR2 as SNEGSKA (reference sequence). CDR3 length: 12 amino acids. The CDR3 reads CSATRPSGEQYF. The CDR3 coding sequence is TGCAGTGCTACAAGGCCGTCCGGCGAGCAGTACTTC.

This sequence joins TRBV30 and TRBJ2-7, with 11 positions matching TRBD2. Germline CDR1 reads GTSNPN; CDR2 reads SVGIG (reference sequence). The V segment lost 4 bases and the J segment 3 bases; nucleotides outside the gene matches: 5. The CDR3 has 14 amino acids. CDR3 DNA sequence: TGTGCCTGGACACGGACTAGCGGGTACTACGAGCAGTACTTC. Residues: CAWTRTSGYYEQYF.

This clonotype is a singleton in its sample. The rearrangement joins TRBV7-9 to TRBJ2-1; 15 bases are a match to TRBD2. The J segment lost 10 bases and the V segment lost 4 bases, leaving 5 bases of the junction unmatched. CDR1 and CDR2 (germline): SEHNR, FQNEAQ (reference sequence). CDR3 length: 15 residues. CDR3: CASSWTSGRAGEQFF. The CDR3 DNA sequence: TGTGCCAGCAGCTGGACTAGCGGGAGGGCCGGGGAGCAGTTCTTC.

This clonotype was counted between two and nine times. V is TRBV29-1 and J is TRBJ2-2; the match to TRBD1 covers 9 bases. This CDR3 has 15 amino acids. V shed 5 bases and J 6 bases; nucleotides not matched to a gene: 10. From germline, CDR1 is SQVTM and CDR2 ANQGSEA. CDR3 in amino acids: CSVKGQGTYSGELFF. Written as DNA, the CDR3 is TGCAGCGTTAAGGGACAGGGCACATACTCCGGGGAGCTGTTTTTT.